This T cell receptor beta chain emerged from a study of blood T cell repertoires in COVID-19. Study-wide context: PBMCs, B-cell-depleted T cells, or T cells were the source of the cDNA or gDNA that made up the material.

Clones were sequenced by immunoSEQ multiplex PCR, and TCRdb holds only the in-frame ones, with some missing. The sample contains some 200,000 clones, approximately 82% of which appear only once. Participants were placed into cohorts based on the clinical history they reported. Germline CDR1 LGHDT, CDR2 YNNKEL (reference sequence). Trimming took 7 bases from V and 0 from J, leaving 10 bases between them. The CDR3 extends over 13 amino acids. Sequencing was done on a sample of PBMCs or T cells enriched from blood (not recorded which). The rearrangement uses TRBV3-1 (or the pseudogene TRBV3-2) and TRBJ2-7; TRBD1 might be the D (5 bases). The source is a woman aged 45 to 65 who had recovered from COVID-19. Written as DNA, the CDR3 is TGTGCCAGCAAGGGGCGTCGCTCCTACGAGCAGTACTTC. Translating it yields CASKGRRSYEQYF.